Below, one T cell receptor beta chain is given with its context. Its antigen is still unknown. The data originate from a study of identical twins. Trimming cost V 4 bases and J 2 bases, with 9 bases left between them. CDR3 length: 15 residues. Germline V CDR1 and CDR2: SNHLY, FYNNEI. Overall study results and limits: Rather than following the same donors, the conclusions depended on cross-sectional statistical analysis.

TCRdb reprocessed the 5' RACE reads with MiXCR, giving one entry per CDR3 protein. This sample carries about 900,000 distinct CDR3 sequences, around 12% of them seen once, and the ten largest clones take around 1.5%. These data were likewise used in another study, on yellow fever vaccine responses in identical twins. That work contributes: Reportedly, twins' vaccine T cell responses looked partly convergent and partly personalized.

The chain combines TRBV2 with TRBJ2-6; perhaps TRBD2 as D (6 bases). The sequence came from a woman aged 18 to 35 in good health. The material sequenced was PBMCs. CDR3 loop: CASSGRETGANVLTF. DNA of the CDR3: TGTGCCAGCAGTGGGAGGGAGACTGGGGCCAACGTCCTGACTTTC.